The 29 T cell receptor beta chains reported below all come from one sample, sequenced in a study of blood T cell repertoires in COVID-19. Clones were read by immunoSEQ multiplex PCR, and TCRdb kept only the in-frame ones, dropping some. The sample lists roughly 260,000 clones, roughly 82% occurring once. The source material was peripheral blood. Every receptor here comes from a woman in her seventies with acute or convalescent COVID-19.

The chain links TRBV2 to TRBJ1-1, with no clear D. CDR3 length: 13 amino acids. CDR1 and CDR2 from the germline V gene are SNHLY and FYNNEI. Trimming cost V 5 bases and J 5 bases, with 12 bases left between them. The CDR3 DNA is TGTGCCAGCAGTAGCGATGGGAGAACTGAAGCTTTCTTT. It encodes CASSSDGRTEAFF. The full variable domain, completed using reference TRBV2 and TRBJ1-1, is EPEVTQTPSHQVTQMGQEVILRCVPISNHLYFYWYRQILGQKVEFLVSFYNNEISEKSEIFDDQFSVERPDGSNFTLKIRSTKLEDSAMYFCASSSDGRTEAFFGQGTRLTVV.

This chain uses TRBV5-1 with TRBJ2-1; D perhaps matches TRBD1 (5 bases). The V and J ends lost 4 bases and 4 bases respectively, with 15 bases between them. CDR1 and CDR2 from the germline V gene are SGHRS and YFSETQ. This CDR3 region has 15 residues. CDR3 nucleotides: TGCGCCAGCAGCCCGCAGGGAAGTAGTTACAATGAGCAGTTCTTC. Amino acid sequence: CASSPQGSSYNEQFF.

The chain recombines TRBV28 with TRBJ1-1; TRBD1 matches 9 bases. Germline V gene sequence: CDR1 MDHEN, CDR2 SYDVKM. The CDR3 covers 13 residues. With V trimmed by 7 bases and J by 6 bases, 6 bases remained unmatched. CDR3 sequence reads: CASIDRGGAEAFF. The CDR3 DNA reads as TGTGCCAGCATAGACAGGGGGGGGGCTGAAGCTTTCTTT.

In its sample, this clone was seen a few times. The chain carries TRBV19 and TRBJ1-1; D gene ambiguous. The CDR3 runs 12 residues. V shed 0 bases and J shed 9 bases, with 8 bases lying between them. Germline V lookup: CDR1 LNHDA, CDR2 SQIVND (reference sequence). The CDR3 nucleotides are TGTGCCAGTAGTATAGATTTGGGCCAAGCTTTCTTT. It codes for CASSIDLGQAFF.

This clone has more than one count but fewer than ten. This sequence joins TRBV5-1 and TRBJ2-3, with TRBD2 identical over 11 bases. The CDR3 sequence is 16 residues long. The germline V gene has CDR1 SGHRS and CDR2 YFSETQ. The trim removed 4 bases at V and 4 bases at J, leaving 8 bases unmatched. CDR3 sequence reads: CASSGSLAGGSDTQYF. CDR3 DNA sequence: TGCGCCAGCAGCGGGTCCCTAGCGGGGGGCTCAGATACGCAGTATTTT.

CDR3 nucleotides: TGTGCCCTTTTTCCGACAGAGAACACTGAAGCTTTCTTT. Protein sequence: CALFPTENTEAFF. This chain links TRBV2 with TRBJ1-1, with TRBD1 as a possible D gene (5 bases). CDR1 and CDR2 from the germline V gene are SNHLY and FYNNEI. Trimming removed 11 bases at V and 1 base at J, with 14 bases between. The CDR3 sequence is 13 residues long.

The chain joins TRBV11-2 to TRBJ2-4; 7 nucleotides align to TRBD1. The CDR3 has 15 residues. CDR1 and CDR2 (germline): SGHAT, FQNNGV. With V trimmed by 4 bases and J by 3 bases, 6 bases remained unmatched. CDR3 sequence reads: CASSSNRGVKNIQYF. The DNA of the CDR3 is TGTGCCAGCAGCTCGAACAGGGGTGTCAAAAACATTCAGTACTTC.

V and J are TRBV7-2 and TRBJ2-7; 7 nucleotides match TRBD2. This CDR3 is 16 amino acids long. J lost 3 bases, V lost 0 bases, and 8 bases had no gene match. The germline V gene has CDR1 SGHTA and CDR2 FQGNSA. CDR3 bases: TGTGCCAGCAGCTTAGCGTACATGGTAGCGGGCTACGAGCAGTACTTC. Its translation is CASSLAYMVAGYEQYF. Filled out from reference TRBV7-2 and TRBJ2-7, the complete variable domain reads GAGVSQSPSNKVTEKGKDVELRCDPISGHTALYWYRQSLGQGLEFLIYFQGNSAPDKSGLPSDRFSAERTGGSVSTLTIQRTQQEDSAVYLCASSLAYMVAGYEQYFGPGTRLTVT.

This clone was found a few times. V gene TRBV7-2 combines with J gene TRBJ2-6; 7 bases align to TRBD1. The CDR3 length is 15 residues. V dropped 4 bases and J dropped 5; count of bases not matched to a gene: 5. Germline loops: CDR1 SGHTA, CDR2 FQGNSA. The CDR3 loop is CASSSGTAWANVLTF. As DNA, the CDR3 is TGTGCCAGCAGCTCTGGGACAGCCTGGGCCAACGTCCTGACTTTC.

DNA for the CDR3: TGCAGCGTTTCTGAGGGAAACTATGGCTACACCTTC. Its translation is CSVSEGNYGYTF. The gene calls are TRBV29-1 and TRBJ1-2; D is ambiguous. The V gene's germline CDR1 is SQVTM and CDR2 ANQGSEA. The CDR3 is made up of 12 amino acids. V dropped 5 bases and J dropped 2 bases, with 9 bases sitting between them.

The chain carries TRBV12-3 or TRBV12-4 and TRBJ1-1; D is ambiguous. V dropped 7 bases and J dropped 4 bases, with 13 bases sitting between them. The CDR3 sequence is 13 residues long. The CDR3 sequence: CASIYNFGTEAFF. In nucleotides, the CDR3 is TGTGCCAGCATTTATAATTTCGGCACTGAAGCTTTCTTT.

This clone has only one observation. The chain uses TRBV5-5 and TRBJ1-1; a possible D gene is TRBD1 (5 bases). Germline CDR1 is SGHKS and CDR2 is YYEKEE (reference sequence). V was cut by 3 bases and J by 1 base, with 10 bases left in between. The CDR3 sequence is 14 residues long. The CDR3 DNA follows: TGTGCCAGCAGCTGGTCTCAGGGGAACACTGAAGCTTTCTTT. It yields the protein CASSWSQGNTEAFF.

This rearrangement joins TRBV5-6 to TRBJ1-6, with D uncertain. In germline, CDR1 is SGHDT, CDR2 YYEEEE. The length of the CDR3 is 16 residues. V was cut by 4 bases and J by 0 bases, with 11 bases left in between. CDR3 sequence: CASSHRQFSYNSPLHF. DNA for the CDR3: TGTGCCAGCAGCCATAGACAATTCTCCTATAATTCACCCCTCCACTTT.

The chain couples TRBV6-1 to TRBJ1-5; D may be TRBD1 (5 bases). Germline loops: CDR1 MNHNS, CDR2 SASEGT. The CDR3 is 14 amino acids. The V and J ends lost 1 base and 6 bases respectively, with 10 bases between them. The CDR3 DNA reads TGTGCCAGCAGTGAAGGCAGGGTCGGTCAGCCCCAGCATTTT. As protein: CASSEGRVGQPQHF.

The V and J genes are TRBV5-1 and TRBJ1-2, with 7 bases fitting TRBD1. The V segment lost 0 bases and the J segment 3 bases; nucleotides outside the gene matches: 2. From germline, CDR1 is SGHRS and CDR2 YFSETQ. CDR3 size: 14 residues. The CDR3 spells CASSLDRGDYGYTF. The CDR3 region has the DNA TGCGCCAGCAGCTTGGACAGGGGTGACTATGGCTACACCTTC.

The CDR3 reads CASSFDRNYGYTF. In DNA form, the CDR3 reads TGTGCCAGCTCCTTCGACAGGAACTATGGCTACACCTTC. The rearrangement uses TRBV18 and TRBJ1-2, with D possibly TRBD1 on 6 matching bases. This CDR3 has 13 amino acids. CDR1 is KGHSH, CDR2 LQKENI, per germline. Trimming left V 6 bases short and J 2 bases short, with 10 bases between.

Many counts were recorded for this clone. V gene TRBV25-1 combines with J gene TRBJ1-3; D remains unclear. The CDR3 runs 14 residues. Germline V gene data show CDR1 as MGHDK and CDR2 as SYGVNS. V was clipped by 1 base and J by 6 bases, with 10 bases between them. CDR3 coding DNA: TGTGCCAGCAGTGAATCTGGCAGTGCAAACACCATATATTTT. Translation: CASSESGSANTIYF.

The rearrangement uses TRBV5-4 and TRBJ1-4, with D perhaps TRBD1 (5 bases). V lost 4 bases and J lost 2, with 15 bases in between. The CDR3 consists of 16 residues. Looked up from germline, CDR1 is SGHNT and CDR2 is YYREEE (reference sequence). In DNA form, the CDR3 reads TGTGCCAGCAGCCAAAAACAGGCGGCCACTAATGAAAAACTGTTTTTT. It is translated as CASSQKQAATNEKLFF.

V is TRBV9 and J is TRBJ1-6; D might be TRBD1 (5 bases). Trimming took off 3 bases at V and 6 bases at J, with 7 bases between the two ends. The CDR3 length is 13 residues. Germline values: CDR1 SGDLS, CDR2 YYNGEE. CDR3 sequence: CASSEGVNSPLHF. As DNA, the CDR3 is TGTGCCAGCAGCGAAGGGGTTAATTCACCCCTCCACTTT.

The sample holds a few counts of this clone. The CDR3 protein is CASSPWTGYYSNQPQHF. CDR3 coding DNA: TGTGCCAGCAGTCCATGGACAGGGTACTATAGCAATCAGCCCCAGCATTTT. V and J are TRBV6-6 and TRBJ1-5; 8 nucleotides line up with TRBD1. J was trimmed by 0 bases and V by 5 bases; bases with no gene match: 9. Germline V gene lookup returns CDR1 MNHNY and CDR2 SVGAGI (reference sequence). CDR3 size: 17 residues.

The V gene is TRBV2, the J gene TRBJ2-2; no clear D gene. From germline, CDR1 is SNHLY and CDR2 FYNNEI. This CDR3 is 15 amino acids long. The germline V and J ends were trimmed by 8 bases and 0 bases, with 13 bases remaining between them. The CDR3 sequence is CASLISIANTGELFF. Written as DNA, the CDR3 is TGTGCCAGCCTGATCAGTATCGCGAACACCGGGGAGCTGTTTTTT.

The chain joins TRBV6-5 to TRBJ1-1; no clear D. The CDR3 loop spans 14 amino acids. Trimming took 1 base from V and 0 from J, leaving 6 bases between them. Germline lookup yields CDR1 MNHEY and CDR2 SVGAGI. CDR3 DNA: TGTGCCAGCAGTTACTGGAGAATGAACACTGAAGCTTTCTTT. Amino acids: CASSYWRMNTEAFF.

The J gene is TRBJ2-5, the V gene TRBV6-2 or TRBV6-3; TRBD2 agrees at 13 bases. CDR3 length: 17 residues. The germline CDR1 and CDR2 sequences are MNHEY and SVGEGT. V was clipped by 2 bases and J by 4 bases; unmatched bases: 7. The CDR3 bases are TGTGCCAGCAGTTACCAACTAGCGGGGGGGCCGCTAGAGACCCAGTACTTC. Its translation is CASSYQLAGGPLETQYF.

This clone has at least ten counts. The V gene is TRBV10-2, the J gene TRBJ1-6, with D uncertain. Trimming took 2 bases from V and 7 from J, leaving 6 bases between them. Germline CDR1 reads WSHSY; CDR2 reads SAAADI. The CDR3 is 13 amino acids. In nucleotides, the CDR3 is TGCGCCAGCAGTGAGATTCAGAATTCACCCCTCCACTTT. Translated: CASSEIQNSPLHF.

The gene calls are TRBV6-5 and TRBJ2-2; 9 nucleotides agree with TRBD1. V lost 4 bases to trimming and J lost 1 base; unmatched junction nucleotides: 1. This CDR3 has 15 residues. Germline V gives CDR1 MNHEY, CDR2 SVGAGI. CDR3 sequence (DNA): TGTGCCAGCAGTTGGGGACAGGGGAACACCGGGGAGCTGTTTTTT. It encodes CASSWGQGNTGELFF.

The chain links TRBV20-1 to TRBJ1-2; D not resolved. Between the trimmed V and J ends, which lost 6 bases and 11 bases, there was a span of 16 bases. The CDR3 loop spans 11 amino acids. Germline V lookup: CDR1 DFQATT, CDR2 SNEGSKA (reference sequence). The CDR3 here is CSARALRIYTF. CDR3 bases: TGCAGTGCGCGCGCCCTCAGGATTTACACCTTC.

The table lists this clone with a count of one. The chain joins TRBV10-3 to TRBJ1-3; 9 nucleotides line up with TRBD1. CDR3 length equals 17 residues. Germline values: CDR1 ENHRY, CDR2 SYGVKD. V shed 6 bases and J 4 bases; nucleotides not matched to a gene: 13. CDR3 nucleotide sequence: TGTGCCATCAGCGGTGGGGGGGGACAGGGCAAAGGAAACACCATATATTTT. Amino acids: CAISGGGGQGKGNTIYF.

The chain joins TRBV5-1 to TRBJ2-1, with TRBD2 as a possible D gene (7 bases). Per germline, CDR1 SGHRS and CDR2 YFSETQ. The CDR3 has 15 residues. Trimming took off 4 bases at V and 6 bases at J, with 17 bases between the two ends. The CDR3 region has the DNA TGCGCCAGCAGCCCTGTAGGGGGGGGCCTCAATGAGCAGTTCTTC. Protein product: CASSPVGGGLNEQFF.

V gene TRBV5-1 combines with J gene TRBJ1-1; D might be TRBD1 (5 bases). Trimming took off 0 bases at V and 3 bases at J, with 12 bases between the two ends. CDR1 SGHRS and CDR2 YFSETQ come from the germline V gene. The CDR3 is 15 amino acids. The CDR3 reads CASSLAGSGYTEAFF. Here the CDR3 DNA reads TGCGCCAGCAGCTTGGCCGGATCAGGGTACACTGAAGCTTTCTTT.